The 21 T cell receptor beta chains below were found in one sample sequenced in a study of T-cell memory formation after mild COVID-19. MiXCR, applied by TCRdb to the 5' RACE reads, yields one record per CDR3 protein. The repertoire holds around 450,000 distinct CDR3 sequences, approximately 24% seen once, with 8.5% to 9% in the top ten. The sample taken for sequencing was PBMCs or a T cell subset sorted from them (not recorded which). These receptors were collected from an adult woman who had mild COVID-19 (a few samples of this study predate the infection). Cell type and time point are not known.

The J gene is TRBJ1-1, the V gene TRBV29-1; D is unresolved. The V and J ends lost 6 bases and 4 bases respectively, with 12 bases between them. Germline V gene sequence: CDR1 SQVTM, CDR2 ANQGSEA. The CDR3 has 12 amino acids. CDR3 bases: TGCAGCGTCCTCAGACCGGCCACTGAAGCTTTCTTT. It encodes CSVLRPATEAFF.

This chain connects TRBV12-3 or TRBV12-4 to TRBJ1-1; unclear D gene. Trimming removed 1 base from V and 11 bases from J, with 11 bases in between. The length of the CDR3 is 12 residues. The CDR3 sequence: CASSLGPRVAFF. The CDR3 DNA reads as TGTGCCAGCAGTTTAGGGCCCCGAGTGGCTTTCTTT.

A few counts support this clonotype. The chain uses TRBV18 and TRBJ1-1, with D unresolved. V shed 2 bases and J shed 1 base, with 11 bases lying between them. The CDR3 runs to 15 residues. Germline CDR1 reads KGHSH; CDR2 reads LQKENI. The CDR3 bases are TGTGCCAGCTCACCAACCGTCGTTAAGAACACTGAAGCTTTCTTT. This codes for CASSPTVVKNTEAFF.

This clonotype was detected only a few times. The V and J genes are TRBV7-9 and TRBJ2-7; the D gene could be TRBD1 or TRBD2 (5 bases each). This CDR3 is built from 15 residues. The ends were cut back, 1 base at V and 2 bases at J, with 12 bases in the middle. CDR1 is SEHNR and CDR2 is FQNEAQ in the germline V gene (reference sequence). Here the CDR3 reads CASSLVPGATYEQYF. The CDR3 DNA follows: TGTGCCAGCAGCTTAGTCCCCGGGGCGACCTACGAGCAGTACTTC.

This chain links TRBV15 with TRBJ2-3; D gene uncertain. CDR1 LNHNV and CDR2 YYDKDF come from the germline V gene (reference sequence). The CDR3 runs to 16 residues. V lost 1 base, J lost 0 bases, and 11 bases lay in between. This CDR3 is CATSRGVGGSTDTQYF. CDR3 nucleotide sequence: TGTGCCACCAGCAGAGGTGTTGGCGGTAGCACAGATACGCAGTATTTT.

The chain combines TRBV10-3 with TRBJ1-2; no firm D call. The germline V gene has CDR1 ENHRY and CDR2 SYGVKD. V was cut by 4 bases and J by 2 bases, with 8 bases left in between. CDR3 length: 13 residues. In DNA, the CDR3 is TGTGCCATCAGTGTGGAAGGGAACTATGGCTACACCTTC. As protein: CAISVEGNYGYTF.

The chain links TRBV4-1 to TRBJ2-3, with D maybe TRBD2 (6 bases). The CDR3 runs 17 residues. V was clipped by 1 base and J by 1 base, with 15 bases between them. CDR1 MGHRA and CDR2 YSYEKL come from the germline V gene. The CDR3 DNA reads TGCGCCAGCAGCCAAGTACTACCCCCGGGGGGCACAGATACGCAGTATTTT. This translates into CASSQVLPPGGTDTQYF.

The rearrangement uses TRBV9 and TRBJ2-5, with D possibly matching TRBD2 (5 bases). Germline V lookup: CDR1 SGDLS, CDR2 YYNGEE. Trimming removed 0 bases at V and 5 bases at J, with 17 bases between. The CDR3 length is 16 residues. This CDR3 reads CASSVAAASQSETQYF. CDR3 in DNA: TGTGCCAGCAGCGTAGCTGCGGCTAGCCAGTCGGAGACCCAGTACTTC.

The chain uses TRBV9 and TRBJ2-3, with D unclear. Deletions cut 1 base from V and 4 bases from J, with 10 bases between. The CDR3 totals 14 residues. CDR1 SGDLS and CDR2 YYNGEE come from the germline V gene. CDR3 sequence (DNA): TGTGCCAGCAGCGTACTTGGTGTGGCAGATACGCAGTATTTT. It encodes CASSVLGVADTQYF.

This clonotype was observed a handful of times. The chain joins TRBV29-1 to TRBJ2-7; 11 bases are shared with TRBD2. The germline V gene has CDR1 SQVTM and CDR2 ANQGSEA. The CDR3 totals 16 residues. The V segment lost 0 bases and the J segment 1 base; nucleotides outside the gene matches: 5. CDR3 nucleotides: TGCAGCGTTGAAGAGGGGGGGACTAGCGGATCCTACGAGCAGTACTTC. Protein product: CSVEEGGTSGSYEQYF.

This clonotype was found a few times. V usage is TRBV4-3 and J usage is TRBJ2-1, with D uncertain. The CDR3 runs 14 residues. Trimming left V 0 bases short and J 4 bases short, with 7 bases between. CDR1 is LGHNA and CDR2 is YSLEER in the germline V gene. For the CDR3, the DNA is TGCGCCAGCAGCCAAGATGTCGGATACAATGAGCAGTTCTTC. It is translated as CASSQDVGYNEQFF.

This clonotype has a count of ten or more. This chain uses TRBV7-6 with TRBJ2-5; 11 nucleotides agree with TRBD2. CDR1 SGHVS and CDR2 FNYEAQ come from the germline V gene. V shed 4 bases, J shed 6 bases, and the junction held 7 bases outside the gene matches. The CDR3 is 15 amino acids. This chain's CDR3 is CASSYQLAGGQTQYF. The CDR3 DNA reads as TGTGCCAGCAGCTACCAGCTAGCGGGGGGACAGACCCAGTACTTC.

In its sample, this clonotype was seen a few times. The chain carries TRBV28 and TRBJ2-2; possibly TRBD2 for D (6 bases). Deletions cut 5 bases from V and 3 bases from J, with 16 bases between. CDR1 and CDR2 (germline): MDHEN, SYDVKM. The CDR3 contains 16 residues. CDR3 region: CASSPPSEGYTGELFF. CDR3 nucleotides: TGTGCCAGCAGTCCTCCCTCGGAGGGCTACACCGGGGAGCTGTTTTTT. The whole variable domain, filled in from reference TRBV28 and TRBJ2-2, reads DVKVTQSSRYLVKRTGEKVFLECVQDMDHENMFWYRQDPGLGLRLIYFSYDVKMKEKGDIPEGYSVSREKKERFSLILESASTNQTSMYLCASSPPSEGYTGELFFGEGSRLTVL.

This clonotype was recorded a few times. The chain couples TRBV11-2 to TRBJ2-3; tentatively, D is TRBD1 or TRBD2 (5 bases each). Per germline, CDR1 SGHAT and CDR2 FQNNGV. CDR3 length equals 16 residues. Trimming took off 5 bases at V and 6 bases at J, with 21 bases between the two ends. The CDR3 DNA reads TGTGCCAGCAGCCCACGGGACGAGGCCTACATTGATACGCAGTATTTT. Translated, it gives CASSPRDEAYIDTQYF.

In its sample, this clonotype was seen a few times. As DNA, the CDR3 is TGTGCCAGCAGTTTGAAGGGGCTTGGGAATCAGCCCCAGCATTTT. Its translation is CASSLKGLGNQPQHF. The V gene is TRBV12-3 or TRBV12-4, the J gene TRBJ1-5; a weak D match, TRBD1 (5 bases). This CDR3 has 15 residues. The V end was cut by 3 bases, the J end by 4 bases, with 13 bases between.

The chain carries TRBV12-3 or TRBV12-4 and TRBJ2-2; TRBD1 matches at 7 bases. With 5 bases clipped from V and 7 bases from J, the junction kept 10 bases outside the gene matches. The CDR3 consists of 15 residues. CDR3 in DNA: TGTGCCAGCAGTCGGGCAAGGGGGCGCGACGGGGAGCTGTTTTTT. It specifies CASSRARGRDGELFF.

The rearrangement links TRBV4-1 to TRBJ1-1; D is possibly TRBD1 (5 bases). CDR3 length equals 16 residues. V shed 6 bases and J shed 3 bases, with 20 bases lying between them. From germline, CDR1 is MGHRA and CDR2 YSYEKL. CDR3 coding DNA: TGCGCCAGCAGAATCACGGATGGGGGGTCGGACACTGAAGCTTTCTTT. It is translated as CASRITDGGSDTEAFF.

The rearrangement links TRBV19 to TRBJ2-1; 11 positions match TRBD2. The CDR3 has 15 amino acids. Germline CDR1 is LNHDA and CDR2 is SQIVND (reference sequence). V gave up 3 bases and J gave up 7 bases; unmatched junction bases: 5. CDR3 residues: CASSIGRLAGNEQFF. CDR3 sequence (DNA): TGTGCCAGTAGTATCGGGAGACTAGCGGGAAATGAGCAGTTCTTC.

V is TRBV7-2 and J is TRBJ2-7; no clear D. The CDR3 totals 13 residues. The germline CDR1 and CDR2 sequences are SGHTA and FQGNSA. V lost 4 bases, J lost 6 bases, and 13 bases lay in between. CDR3 sequence: CASSSMALAEQYF. In DNA, the CDR3 is TGTGCCAGCAGCTCAATGGCATTGGCCGAGCAGTACTTC.

The chain couples TRBV7-3 to TRBJ2-5; D remains unclear. The CDR3 is 13 residues long. V was clipped by 4 bases and J by 4 bases, with 10 bases between them. From germline, CDR1 is SGHTA and CDR2 FQGTGA. CDR3 loop: CASSSTWPETQYF. CDR3 nucleotide sequence: TGTGCCAGCAGCTCGACGTGGCCAGAGACCCAGTACTTC.

A few counts support this clonotype. This chain joins TRBV7-2 and TRBJ1-2; possible D gene TRBD1, 6 bases. From germline, CDR1 is SGHTA and CDR2 FQGNSA. Trimming removed 3 bases from V and 7 bases from J, with 15 bases in between. The CDR3 has 14 residues. The CDR3: CASSLTQGTRGYTF. CDR3 DNA sequence: TGTGCCAGCAGCTTGACGCAGGGGACCCGTGGCTACACCTTC.